This T cell receptor (beta chain) was recorded in a study of control samples from healthy donors and cancer patients (dated by TCRdb to about 2020). This clone is assessed as large (0.1 to 1%). Its binding antigen is unknown. Base-call qualities are not available, and no considerably larger clone is one nucleotide away. The library came from the immunoSEQ multiplex PCR assay. In its TCRdb copy, this immuneACCESS table keeps in-frame sequences only and misses some clones. Where compared with another copy, unresolved V genes explain less than half of these, and the others have no known cause. This sample is represented by fewer than 25,000 clones; about 83% of them were singletons. Jointly, the top ten make up around 29% of the sample. The receptor was derived from a man aged 55 to 70 with head and neck cancer. Sequenced: PBMCs.

The sequenced DNA: TGTGCCAGCAGTCGTGGACAGCAAGAGACCCAGTACTTC. It translates as CASSRGQQETQYF. The sequence is built from TRBV11-3 and TRBJ2-5, and TRBD1 may be the D gene, going by 6 matching bases. The CDR3 spans 13 residues, from the cysteine through the phenylalanine. Solely the CDR3 DNA is kept, with 39 bases framed from the first base. V was cut back by 6 bases and J by 2 bases, leaving a gap of 10 bases between them. Reading the germline V gene gives CDR1 SGHNT and CDR2 YENEEA.